These 25 T cell receptor beta chains originate from one sample sequenced in a study of OX40 agonist ivuxolimab in advanced cancers. The data were produced by immunoSEQ multiplex PCR, yet TCRdb's version contains in-frame clones alone and is incomplete. The sample contains approximately 47,000 clones, roughly 90% of which appear only once. The sample was CD4+ or CD8+ T cells sorted from blood, taken in a trial of the OX40 agonist ivuxolimab. These receptors were collected from an adult with an advanced solid tumor such as melanoma, head and neck, liver or kidney cancer.

The J gene is TRBJ2-5, the V gene TRBV28; D perhaps matches TRBD1 (9 bases). Germline values: CDR1 MDHEN, CDR2 SYDVKM. Trimming stripped 6 bases from V and 4 bases from J, with 18 bases between. There are 15 residues in the CDR3. The CDR3 region is CASSRGGQGPETQYF. The CDR3 coding sequence is TGTGCCAGCAGCCGGGGGGGACAGGGACCAGAGACCCAGTACTTC.

The rearrangement joins TRBV6-5 to TRBJ2-3; D may be TRBD1 (6 bases). The CDR3 has 15 residues. V was trimmed by 4 bases and J by 4 bases, leaving 15 bases between them. Germline CDR1 reads MNHEY; CDR2 reads SVGAGI. The CDR3 loop reads CASSSTGKRPDTQYF. CDR3 sequence (DNA): TGTGCCAGCAGTTCTACAGGGAAGCGGCCAGATACGCAGTATTTT.

V gene TRBV10-3 combines with J gene TRBJ1-2; 8 bases are shared with TRBD1. Germline values: CDR1 ENHRY, CDR2 SYGVKD. Unmatched junction bases numbered 7, after V lost 6 bases and J lost 4 bases. This CDR3 is built from 14 residues. Here the CDR3 reads CAIRDSGGGYGYTF. The CDR3 nucleotides read TGTGCCATCAGAGACTCAGGGGGCGGCTATGGCTACACCTTC.

The J gene is TRBJ1-2, the V gene TRBV9, with no clear D. Germline assignment: CDR1 SGDLS and CDR2 YYNGEE. CDR3 length equals 14 residues. V lost 0 bases and J 4 bases, leaving 10 bases between the germline ends. For the CDR3, the DNA is TGTGCCAGCAGCGTAGTGGACGAACCCTATGGCTACACCTTC. It encodes CASSVVDEPYGYTF.

The chain uses TRBV11-3 and TRBJ1-2; no reliable D call. The germline V and J ends were trimmed by 1 base and 5 bases, with 8 bases remaining between them. The length of the CDR3 is 13 residues. CDR1 SGHNT and CDR2 YENEEA come from the germline V gene. In DNA form, the CDR3 reads TGTGCCAGCAGCTTAGGCCCAATTTATGGCTACACCTTC. Its protein product is CASSLGPIYGYTF.

The chain carries TRBV27 and TRBJ2-7; 8 positions agree with TRBD2. The germline V gene has CDR1 MNHEY and CDR2 SMNVEV (reference sequence). The length of the CDR3 is 15 residues. Trimming removed 3 bases from V and 6 bases from J; junction bases left unmatched: 10. CDR3 region: CASSLSGSPRFEQYF. The CDR3 DNA is TGTGCCAGCAGTTTGAGCGGGAGTCCCAGATTCGAGCAGTACTTC.

The rearrangement uses TRBV19 and TRBJ2-3; 8 nucleotides agree with TRBD2. Germline V gene data show CDR1 as LNHDA and CDR2 as SQIVND (reference sequence). With V trimmed by 8 bases and J by 4 bases, 17 bases remained unmatched. The length of the CDR3 is 17 residues. The CDR3 region is CASEDGGAGEGADTQYF. CDR3 sequence (DNA): TGTGCCAGTGAGGACGGGGGAGCGGGAGAAGGGGCAGATACGCAGTATTTT.

J is TRBJ2-7 and V is TRBV9; 8 positions match TRBD2. Trimming took 5 bases from V and 1 from J; bases not matched to a gene: 11. Looked up from germline, CDR1 is SGDLS and CDR2 is YYNGEE. This CDR3 contains 16 residues. The CDR3 here is CASSRFLAGGSYEQYF. The CDR3 coding sequence is TGTGCCAGCAGTCGTTTTCTAGCGGGCGGATCCTACGAGCAGTACTTC. Together with reference TRBV9 and TRBJ2-7, the CDR3 gives the full variable domain: DSGVTQTPKHLITATGQRVTLRCSPRSGDLSVYWYQQSLDQGLQFLIQYYNGEERAKGNILERFSAQQFPDLHSELNLSSLELGDSALYFCASSRFLAGGSYEQYFGPGTRLTVT.

The chain uses TRBV5-4 and TRBJ2-7; D remains unclear. V gave up 0 bases and J gave up 0 bases, with 10 bases separating them. The CDR3 has 15 residues. CDR1 is SGHNT and CDR2 is YYREEE in the germline V gene (reference sequence). The CDR3: CASSLVGDRSYEQYF. The DNA for the CDR3 is TGTGCCAGCAGCTTGGTGGGCGACCGCTCCTACGAGCAGTACTTC.

This clone has only one observation. The chain joins TRBV18 to TRBJ2-7, with TRBD2 identical over 14 bases. This CDR3 is built from 20 residues. CDR1 and CDR2 (germline): KGHSH, LQKENI. V dropped 3 bases and J dropped 3; count of bases not matched to a gene: 16. The CDR3 DNA reads as TGTGCCAGCTCACCGCTCCCCCCGGGACTAGCGGGAGTAGGTGGCTACGAGCAGTACTTC. Its translation: CASSPLPPGLAGVGGYEQYF.

CDR3 residues: CSVDMGRNEQYF. The CDR3 coding sequence is TGCAGCGTCGATATGGGACGGAACGAGCAGTACTTC. The rearrangement uses TRBV29-1 and TRBJ2-7; D might be TRBD1 or TRBD2, each matching 5 bases. Germline values: CDR1 SQVTM, CDR2 ANQGSEA. The CDR3 loop spans 12 amino acids. With 6 bases removed from V and 5 bases from J, the gap between germline ends came to 14 bases.

By share of the sample, this clone is medium-sized (0.01 to 0.1%). The V and J genes are TRBV2 and TRBJ2-7; maybe TRBD2 (5 bases). The V gene's germline CDR1 is SNHLY and CDR2 FYNNEI. The length of the CDR3 is 14 residues. Trimming removed 8 bases from V and 6 bases from J, with 20 bases in between. The DNA of the CDR3 is TGTGCCAGCTCCTGGGAACTAGGTGTAAGCGAGCAGTACTTC. Amino acids: CASSWELGVSEQYF.

The rearrangement joins TRBV11-3 to TRBJ2-5; 8 bases match TRBD2. Germline V gives CDR1 SGHNT, CDR2 YENEEA. The CDR3 has 15 amino acids. The J segment lost 3 bases and the V segment lost 4 bases, leaving 7 bases of the junction unmatched. The CDR3 region has the DNA TGTGCCAGCAGCTCGAGGGGTAGCGGGAAAGAGACCCAGTACTTC. This encodes CASSSRGSGKETQYF.

V gene TRBV27 combines with J gene TRBJ1-1, with TRBD1 identical over 7 bases. This CDR3 region has 17 residues. Trimming cost V 3 bases and J 1 base; bases outside gene matches: 11. Germline CDR1 is MNHEY and CDR2 is SMNVEV (reference sequence). The CDR3 nucleotides read TGTGCCAGCAGTTTTGGGCAGGGGGGGGCGGCGAACACTGAAGCTTTCTTT. It codes for CASSFGQGGAANTEAFF.

The chain uses TRBV9 and TRBJ2-3; possibly TRBD1 for D (6 bases). CDR1 is SGDLS and CDR2 is YYNGEE in the germline V gene. The ends were cut back, 3 bases at V and 1 base at J, with 6 bases in the middle. CDR3 size: 13 residues. CDR3 sequence: CASSDRGTDTQYF. Here the CDR3 DNA reads TGTGCCAGCAGCGACAGGGGCACAGATACGCAGTATTTT.

This rearrangement joins TRBV5-1 to TRBJ2-5, with a weak D call TRBD1 (5 bases). The V and J ends lost 0 bases and 3 bases respectively, with 12 bases between them. The CDR3 contains 15 residues. Germline-derived CDR1 and CDR2 are SGHRS and YFSETQ. CDR3 coding DNA: TGCGCCAGCAGCTTGGCTGCAGGGCCTGAAGAGACCCAGTACTTC. It encodes CASSLAAGPEETQYF.

The chain is built from TRBV6-1 and TRBJ1-1; TRBD1 agrees at 7 bases. The trim removed 6 bases at V and 6 bases at J, leaving 7 bases unmatched. The CDR3 covers 13 residues. The germline gives CDR1 MNHNS, CDR2 SASEGT. The CDR3 spells CASRGTVLPEAFF. In DNA form, the CDR3 reads TGTGCCAGCAGGGGGACAGTCCTTCCTGAAGCTTTCTTT.

The chain recombines TRBV7-2 with TRBJ1-2, with 7 bases aligning to TRBD1. Trimming cost V 1 base and J 4 bases; bases outside gene matches: 3. Germline V gene lookup returns CDR1 SGHTA and CDR2 FQGNSA. This CDR3 contains 14 residues. CDR3: CASSLGRGSYGYTF. In DNA form, the CDR3 reads TGTGCCAGCAGCTTAGGCAGGGGGAGCTATGGCTACACCTTC.

The chain recombines TRBV5-5 with TRBJ2-3, with D perhaps matching TRBD2 (6 bases). The V gene's germline CDR1 is SGHKS and CDR2 YYEKEE (reference sequence). The ends were cut back, 4 bases at V and 1 base at J, with 13 bases in the middle. The CDR3 loop spans 15 amino acids. Here the CDR3 DNA reads TGTGCCAGCAGCGCGACTAGTAGCGGCACAGATACGCAGTATTTT. This sequence encodes CASSATSSGTDTQYF.

V gene TRBV25-1 combines with J gene TRBJ1-5, with no clear D. CDR1 and CDR2 (germline): MGHDK, SYGVNS. With 3 bases removed from V and 5 bases from J, the gap between germline ends came to 8 bases. The length of the CDR3 is 13 residues. The CDR3 DNA follows: TGTGCCAGCAGTGACGTAGCGGATCAGCCCCAGCATTTT. Its translation is CASSDVADQPQHF.

V and J are TRBV29-1 and TRBJ1-1; D is unclear. Deletions cut 7 bases from V and 1 base from J, with 10 bases between. The germline V gene encodes CDR1 SQVTM and CDR2 ANQGSEA. This CDR3 has 12 residues. CDR3 DNA: TGCAGCGCCACAGTATCGAACACTGAAGCTTTCTTT. Translated, it gives CSATVSNTEAFF.

The CDR3 sequence: CASSLAASSTDTQYF. The CDR3 nucleotides are TGCGCCAGCAGCTTGGCGGCTTCTAGCACAGATACGCAGTATTTT. V usage is TRBV5-1 and J usage is TRBJ2-3; D unclear. V gave up 0 bases and J gave up 0 bases, with 8 bases separating them. CDR1 and CDR2 from the germline V gene are SGHRS and YFSETQ. The CDR3 contains 15 residues.

This chain uses TRBV28 with TRBJ2-1, with 12 nucleotides matching TRBD2. Trimming removed 11 bases from V and 9 bases from J; junction bases left unmatched: 8. Germline lookup yields CDR1 MDHEN and CDR2 SYDVKM. This CDR3 has 13 amino acids. For the CDR3, the DNA is TGTGCCGGTGGATCTAGCGGGAGGGGTGAGCAGTTCTTC. Its translation is CAGGSSGRGEQFF.

This clone has only a few counts. This sequence joins TRBV5-5 and TRBJ2-1; weak D call: TRBD2 (5 bases). This CDR3 is 12 amino acids long. From germline, CDR1 is SGHKS and CDR2 YYEKEE (reference sequence). Deletions cut 4 bases from V and 15 bases from J, with 17 bases between. CDR3 residues: CASSPYFSDGFF. The CDR3 region has the DNA TGTGCCAGCAGCCCTTACTTTAGCGACGGGTTCTTC. The full variable domain, in which reference TRBV5-5 and TRBJ2-1 provide the parts outside the CDR3, is DAGVTQSPTHLIKTRGQQVTLRCSPISGHKSVSWYQQVLGQGPQFIFQYYEKEERGRGNFPDRFSARQFPNYSSELNVNALLLGDSALYLCASSPYFSDGFFGPGTRLTVL.

This rearrangement joins TRBV6-5 to TRBJ2-1, with a possible D match to TRBD2 (6 bases). Per the germline V gene, CDR1 is MNHEY and CDR2 is SVGAGI. This CDR3 contains 16 residues. Trimming removed 2 bases from V and 1 base from J, with 12 bases in between. CDR3 bases: TGTGCCAGCAGTTACGAAGCTAGCGCTTCCTACAATGAGCAGTTCTTC. It codes for CASSYEASASYNEQFF.